Following are 18 T cell receptor beta chains from one sample sequenced in a study of blood T cell repertoires in COVID-19. This table comes from immunoSEQ multiplex PCR, and its TCRdb copy is limited to in-frame clones, with some not included. The sample includes under 40,000 clones, 70% to 90% seen only once; the top ten take under 30%. The sample taken for sequencing was peripheral blood. All receptors come from a woman aged 80 or over with active or convalescent COVID-19.

This chain uses TRBV11-2 with TRBJ1-1; D is perhaps TRBD1 (5 bases). The CDR3 extends over 15 amino acids. V lost 2 bases and J 3 bases, leaving 13 bases between the germline ends. The germline V gene encodes CDR1 SGHAT and CDR2 FQNNGV. CDR3 region: CASSLLGQLDTEAFF. In nucleotides, the CDR3 is TGTGCCAGCAGCTTACTGGGGCAGCTGGACACTGAAGCTTTCTTT.

The J gene is TRBJ2-3, the V gene TRBV7-3; D is possibly TRBD1 (6 bases). CDR1 SGHTA and CDR2 FQGTGA come from the germline V gene. V was clipped by 1 base and J by 6 bases, with 14 bases between them. The length of the CDR3 is 15 residues. The CDR3 coding sequence is TGTGCCAGCAGCTTAAATCCCTCAGGGGCGGATACGCAGTATTTT. This codes for CASSLNPSGADTQYF.

This clone was counted between two and nine times. The chain uses TRBV3-1 (or the pseudogene TRBV3-2) and TRBJ1-5; D gene uncertain. CDR3 size: 14 residues. Trimming took off 4 bases at V and 1 base at J, with 8 bases between the two ends. Germline loops: CDR1 LGHDT, CDR2 YNNKEL (reference sequence). The CDR3 loop is CASSPGWSNQPQHF. In DNA form, the CDR3 reads TGTGCCAGCAGCCCGGGGTGGAGCAATCAGCCCCAGCATTTT.

This clone was detected only once. The chain is built from TRBV19 and TRBJ1-2; 8 bases map to TRBD1. V lost 7 bases, J lost 4 bases, and 8 bases stayed unmatched. Germline-derived CDR1 and CDR2 are LNHDA and SQIVND (reference sequence). This CDR3 has 14 residues. The CDR3 sequence: CASTKWTGSYGYTF. CDR3 coding DNA: TGTGCCAGTACCAAATGGACAGGGTCCTATGGCTACACCTTC.

This clone was observed a few times. The CDR3 nucleotides are TGTGCCAGCAGCGGGACAGCTGATGGCTACACCTTC. Its translation is CASSGTADGYTF. The chain couples TRBV12-3 or TRBV12-4 to TRBJ1-2, with TRBD1 matching over 7 bases. This CDR3 is built from 12 residues. J gave up 6 bases and V 6 bases, and 4 bases lay outside the gene matches.

The rearrangement links TRBV30 to TRBJ2-3; 9 nucleotides agree with TRBD1. The CDR3 runs to 16 residues. CDR1 is GTSNPN, CDR2 SVGIG, per germline (reference sequence). V shed 3 bases and J 0 bases; nucleotides not matched to a gene: 7. The CDR3 here is CAWSPLTGGSTDTQYF. The CDR3 DNA is TGTGCCTGGAGCCCACTGACAGGGGGGAGCACAGATACGCAGTATTTT.

The V call is TRBV18, the J call TRBJ2-5, with D possibly being TRBD1 (5 bases). Germline assignment: CDR1 KGHSH and CDR2 LQKENI. CDR3 size: 12 residues. Between the trimmed V and J ends, which lost 5 bases and 3 bases, there was a span of 7 bases. In DNA, the CDR3 is TGTGCCAGCTCATCCAGGGAAGAGACCCAGTACTTC. Its protein product is CASSSREETQYF.

The rearrangement uses TRBV6-5 and TRBJ1-5; 8 nucleotides match TRBD1. CDR3 size: 15 residues. The V and J ends lost 6 bases and 1 base, in that order; junction bases with no gene match: 5. Germline CDR1 and CDR2: MNHEY and SVGAGI. The chain's CDR3 is CASSPRGRSNQPQHF. DNA for the CDR3: TGTGCCAGCAGCCCCAGGGGGCGCAGCAATCAGCCCCAGCATTTT.

This chain uses TRBV6-6 with TRBJ2-7; 9 bases fit TRBD1. Germline V gene sequence: CDR1 MNHNY, CDR2 SVGAGI (reference sequence). The CDR3 has 17 residues. V lost 5 bases, J lost 6 bases, and 17 bases stayed unmatched. In DNA, the CDR3 is TGTGCCAGCAGTCGTTCCGACAGGGGGGTATCCTTGGGCGAGCAGTACTTC. Protein: CASSRSDRGVSLGEQYF.

The chain employs TRBV27 and TRBJ2-1; 13 bases are shared with TRBD2. The CDR3 is 16 amino acids. Unmatched junction bases numbered 10, after V lost 5 bases and J lost 9 bases. In germline, CDR1 is MNHEY, CDR2 SMNVEV (reference sequence). CDR3 sequence (DNA): TGTGCCAGCAGTATCACGACTAGCGGGGGGTCGGGTGAGCAGTTCTTC. Translating gives CASSITTSGGSGEQFF.

This chain links TRBV4-1 with TRBJ2-1; 12 bases are shared with TRBD2. The trim removed 0 bases at V and 4 bases at J, leaving 1 base unmatched. Germline V gives CDR1 MGHRA, CDR2 YSYEKL. The CDR3 runs 16 residues. The CDR3 reads CASSQDTSGGYNEQFF. CDR3 bases: TGCGCCAGCAGCCAAGATACTAGCGGGGGGTACAATGAGCAGTTCTTC.

V is TRBV19 and J is TRBJ2-7, with D maybe TRBD2 (6 bases). Trimming removed 4 bases from V and 2 bases from J, with 12 bases in between. Germline CDR1 is LNHDA and CDR2 is SQIVND (reference sequence). The CDR3 covers 14 residues. The CDR3 spells CASSRGLFTYEQYF. The CDR3 nucleotides read TGTGCCAGTAGTAGGGGACTGTTCACCTACGAGCAGTACTTC.

The CDR3 sequence is CANFYQPQHF. The CDR3 nucleotides read TGTGCCAACTTCTATCAGCCCCAGCATTTT. This chain links TRBV19 with TRBJ1-5; D gene unclear. Per the germline V gene, CDR1 is LNHDA and CDR2 is SQIVND (reference sequence). This CDR3 has 10 residues. With 10 bases removed from V and 5 bases from J, the gap between germline ends came to 6 bases.

The rearrangement joins TRBV7-2 to TRBJ1-2, with D uncertain. CDR1 and CDR2 from the germline V gene are SGHTA and FQGNSA. Trimming cost V 5 bases and J 4 bases, with 17 bases left between them. The CDR3 spans 15 residues. The CDR3 loop is CASSAPSPGGYGYTF. CDR3 nucleotides: TGTGCCAGCAGCGCCCCGTCCCCGGGAGGCTATGGCTACACCTTC.

The gene calls are TRBV6-5 and TRBJ2-1; 8 bases agree with TRBD2. This CDR3 comprises 14 residues. Per germline, CDR1 MNHEY and CDR2 SVGAGI. V was pared by 6 bases and J by 1 base, with 2 bases of the junction left unmatched. CDR3 DNA sequence: TGTGCCAGCAGGCGGGGGGTGTCCTACAATGAGCAGTTCTTC. Translating gives CASRRGVSYNEQFF.

This clone was seen a handful of times. V is TRBV11-2 and J is TRBJ2-3; D not certain. V lost 3 bases, J lost 8 bases, and 18 bases lay in between. From germline, CDR1 is SGHAT and CDR2 FQNNGV. The CDR3 is 15 residues long. The CDR3 coding sequence is TGTGCCAGCAGCTTGGGTATTGACCCCCGAGGTACGCAGTATTTT. Translated: CASSLGIDPRGTQYF.

The chain combines TRBV18 with TRBJ2-1, with 7 bases aligning to TRBD2. Germline loops: CDR1 KGHSH, CDR2 LQKENI. The CDR3 is made up of 16 amino acids. With V trimmed by 3 bases and J by 3 bases, 8 bases remained unmatched. The CDR3 protein is CASSPSGTISYNEQFF. The CDR3 bases are TGTGCCAGCTCACCCTCCGGGACTATTAGCTACAATGAGCAGTTCTTC.

The chain's CDR3 is CASSLPGLASDTQYF. The CDR3 DNA reads as TGTGCCAGCAGTTTACCGGGACTAGCTTCAGATACGCAGTATTTT. This chain connects TRBV14 to TRBJ2-3; 9 nucleotides match TRBD2. The CDR3 runs 15 residues. Trimming took 6 bases from V and 4 from J; bases not matched to a gene: 8. CDR1 is SGHDN and CDR2 is FVKESK in the germline V gene.